The clone carrying this T cell receptor beta chain has at least ten counts. Its antigen is currently unknown. The data are from a study of Graves' ophthalmopathy and Graves' hyperthyroidism. Study-wide results and limits: Blood was where most expanded thyroid clonotypes above 0.001 frequency also turned up.

Germline CDR1 SGHTA, CDR2 FQGNSA. Trimming cost V 5 bases and J 7 bases; bases outside gene matches: 9. CDR3 length equals 15 residues. Ages of hyperthyroidism patients ran from 18 to 65, and their diagnoses were new, under 2 months' duration. Amplification from RNA transcripts yielded the TCR beta CDR3 regions. Following a first-round RT-PCR that used HTBI primers, a second-round multiplex PCR was carried out. In TCRdb, the multiplex PCR reads were re-called with MiXCR into one record per CDR3 protein. The profile shows around 590,000 distinct CDR3 sequences, 35% to 40% of them singletons. The chain uses TRBV7-2 and TRBJ2-7, with 12 bases matching TRBD2. Input material: peripheral blood or thyroid tissue (not recorded which). The TCR originated in an adult man with Graves' hyperthyroidism. CDR3 in amino acids: CASSPTSGSWVEQYF. The CDR3 region has the DNA TGTGCCAGCAGCCCGACTAGCGGGAGTTGGGTTGAGCAGTACTTC.